What follows are 18 T cell receptor beta chains derived from one specimen sequenced in a study of shared clonotypes between healthy human individuals. Some clones are missing from TCRdb's copy, which holds only in-frame ones; the method was immunoSEQ multiplex PCR. The data show 330,000 or so clones, approximately 79% seen once. The specimen was memory CD4+ T cells sorted from blood. The subset was: CD45RA-negative fraction. Source of these receptors: a man aged 30-40 years in good health.

The chain carries TRBV11-2 and TRBJ2-5, with TRBD2 matching over 8 bases. The CDR3 has 16 amino acids. The V gene end was trimmed by 6 bases and the J gene end by 0 bases; junction bases not matched to a gene: 9. CDR1 and CDR2 (germline): SGHAT, FQNNGV. The CDR3 is CASSRIGRGYQETQYF. The CDR3 region has the DNA TGTGCCAGCAGTCGAATCGGGAGGGGATACCAAGAGACCCAGTACTTC.

The gene calls are TRBV7-8 and TRBJ1-1; D unresolved. V gave up 2 bases and J gave up 5 bases, with 6 bases separating them. CDR3 length: 12 amino acids. Germline CDR1 and CDR2: SGHVS and FQNEAQ. The CDR3 nucleotides read TGTGCCAGCAGCTTAATTAAAACTGAAGCTTTCTTT. Residues: CASSLIKTEAFF.

The V gene is TRBV7-2, the J gene TRBJ2-3; the D gene is possibly TRBD1 (5 bases). Trimming shortened V by 5 bases and J by 0 bases, and 9 bases separated the two germline ends. Per the germline V gene, CDR1 is SGHTA and CDR2 is FQGNSA. The CDR3 totals 14 residues. The CDR3: CASSPRQSTDTQYF. DNA for the CDR3: TGTGCCAGCAGCCCCAGACAGAGCACAGATACGCAGTATTTT.

The chain couples TRBV7-2 to TRBJ2-2; the D gene is possibly TRBD1 (5 bases). The CDR3 is 14 amino acids. With 0 bases removed from V and 7 bases from J, the gap between germline ends came to 9 bases. Germline CDR1 reads SGHTA; CDR2 reads FQGNSA. Here the CDR3 DNA reads TGTGCCAGCAGCTTAGCGCAGGGTGTCGGGGAGCTGTTTTTT. Encoded protein: CASSLAQGVGELFF.

The chain has TRBV5-1 and TRBJ2-3; D gene uncertain. The CDR3 spans 13 residues. CDR1 SGHRS and CDR2 YFSETQ come from the germline V gene. The V end lost 0 bases, the J end lost 6 bases, and 8 bases lay between the germline ends. CDR3 protein: CASSLAPWDTQYF. In nucleotides, the CDR3 is TGCGCCAGCAGCTTGGCTCCGTGGGATACGCAGTATTTT.

The rearrangement uses TRBV19 and TRBJ2-5; 9 positions agree with TRBD1. Looked up from germline, CDR1 is LNHDA and CDR2 is SQIVND (reference sequence). This CDR3 is built from 15 residues. V shed 2 bases, J shed 5 bases, and the junction held 6 bases outside the gene matches. CDR3 protein: CASSIHPGTGETQYF. The CDR3 DNA reads as TGTGCCAGTAGTATACACCCCGGGACAGGGGAGACCCAGTACTTC.

This clone was detected only once. The CDR3 coding sequence is TGTGCCAGCAGCTTGAGTAGGGAGCTGTTTTTT. Its translation: CASSLSRELFF. V usage is TRBV11-2 and J usage is TRBJ2-2; D not resolved. The CDR3 runs to 11 residues. CDR1 and CDR2 (germline): SGHAT, FQNNGV. Trimming left V 3 bases short and J 9 bases short, with 5 bases between.

The V call is TRBV5-8, the J call TRBJ1-4, with 7 bases that match TRBD1. The germline gives CDR1 SGHTS, CDR2 YDEGEE. V lost 0 bases, J lost 8 bases, and 7 bases stayed unmatched. The CDR3 length is 15 residues. The CDR3 coding sequence is TGTGCCAGCAGCTTGGGACAGGGAGGACGAGAAAAACTGTTTTTT. Translating gives CASSLGQGGREKLFF.

This sequence joins TRBV18 and TRBJ1-1; D gene unclear. The V gene lost 4 bases and the J gene lost 1 base, with 7 bases spanning the gap. The CDR3 is made up of 13 amino acids. Per germline, CDR1 KGHSH and CDR2 LQKENI. The CDR3 region is CASSLKENTEAFF. In DNA form, the CDR3 reads TGTGCCAGCTCACTAAAAGAGAACACTGAAGCTTTCTTT.

The chain combines TRBV2 with TRBJ1-6; D remains unclear. Germline CDR1 SNHLY, CDR2 FYNNEI. Trimming took 4 bases from V and 7 from J, leaving 8 bases between them. The CDR3 runs 13 residues. The CDR3 loop reads CASSGGVNSPLHF. The CDR3 region has the DNA TGTGCCAGCAGTGGGGGAGTCAATTCACCCCTCCACTTT.

V and J are TRBV5-1 and TRBJ2-5; D gene unclear. Trimming took off 2 bases at V and 5 bases at J, with 25 bases between the two ends. Per germline, CDR1 SGHRS and CDR2 YFSETQ. The CDR3 is made up of 18 amino acids. The chain's CDR3 is CASSFQPQASKLVETQYF. CDR3 nucleotide sequence: TGCGCCAGCAGCTTCCAACCCCAGGCGTCGAAGCTTGTGGAGACCCAGTACTTC.

The CDR3 nucleotides read TGCAGCGCCGCGGGACTAGCCTCCTACGAGCAGTACTTC. Encoded protein: CSAAGLASYEQYF. The rearrangement uses TRBV29-1 and TRBJ2-7; 9 nucleotides align to TRBD2. CDR3 length: 13 residues. J was trimmed by 0 bases and V by 7 bases; bases with no gene match: 4. The germline CDR1 and CDR2 sequences are SQVTM and ANQGSEA.

This sequence joins TRBV2 and TRBJ1-1; D not certain. The germline V and J ends were trimmed by 5 bases and 4 bases, with 11 bases remaining between them. Germline CDR1 reads SNHLY; CDR2 reads FYNNEI. This CDR3 has 13 amino acids. The CDR3 region is CASSKEVGTEAFF. CDR3 nucleotides: TGTGCCAGCAGTAAGGAAGTTGGCACTGAAGCTTTCTTT.

The rearrangement joins TRBV7-2 to TRBJ2-2, with unresolved D. V was cut by 0 bases and J by 2 bases, with 10 bases left in between. The CDR3 runs to 16 residues. Germline-derived CDR1 and CDR2 are SGHTA and FQGNSA. The CDR3: CASSLAGPSNTGELFF. CDR3 bases: TGTGCCAGCAGCTTAGCAGGACCAAGCAACACCGGGGAGCTGTTTTTT.

J is TRBJ2-3 and V is TRBV4-3, with D possibly TRBD2 on 6 matching bases. Germline V gives CDR1 LGHNA, CDR2 YSLEER. V was pared by 3 bases and J by 0 bases, with 13 bases between. This CDR3 is built from 16 residues. The CDR3 DNA sequence: TGCGCCAGCAGCCATGAACTAGCCCCTAGCACAGATACGCAGTATTTT. Protein sequence: CASSHELAPSTDTQYF.

This chain links TRBV6-1 with TRBJ1-5; TRBD1 might be the D (5 bases). Per the germline V gene, CDR1 is MNHNS and CDR2 is SASEGT. V shed 2 bases and J shed 3 bases, with 8 bases lying between them. This CDR3 spans 14 amino acids. Written as DNA, the CDR3 is TGTGCCAGCAGTGAAAGACAGCCCAATCAGCCCCAGCATTTT. Translated: CASSERQPNQPQHF.

The chain joins TRBV5-1 to TRBJ2-5; D is uncertain. CDR3 length: 13 residues. The V gene's germline CDR1 is SGHRS and CDR2 YFSETQ. Trimming removed 0 bases at V and 5 bases at J, with 8 bases between. The CDR3 here is CASSLAADETQYF. The CDR3 nucleotides are TGCGCCAGCAGCTTGGCCGCTGATGAGACCCAGTACTTC.

This clone was seen at least ten times. The gene calls are TRBV10-1 and TRBJ2-1; D not certain. The V end lost 3 bases, the J end lost 1 base, and 7 bases lay between the germline ends. Germline-derived CDR1 and CDR2 are WNHNN and SYGVQD (reference sequence). This CDR3 comprises 14 residues. CDR3 residues: CASSDQISYNEQFF. DNA for the CDR3: TGCGCCAGCAGTGATCAGATTTCCTACAATGAGCAGTTCTTC.